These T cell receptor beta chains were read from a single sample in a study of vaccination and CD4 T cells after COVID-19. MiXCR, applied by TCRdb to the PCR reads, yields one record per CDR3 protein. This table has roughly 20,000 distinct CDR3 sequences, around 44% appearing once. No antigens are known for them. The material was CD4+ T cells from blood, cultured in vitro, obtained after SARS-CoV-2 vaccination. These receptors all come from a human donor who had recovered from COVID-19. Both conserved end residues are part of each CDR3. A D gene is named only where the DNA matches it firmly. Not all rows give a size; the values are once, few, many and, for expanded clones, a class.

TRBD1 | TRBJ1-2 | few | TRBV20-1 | CSANRGQDYGYTF | TGCAGTGCGAACAGGGGGCAAGACTATGGCTACACCTTC
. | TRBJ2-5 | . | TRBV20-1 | CSARPGGSPYQETQYF | TGCAGTGCTAGGCCGGGTGGGTCCCCGTACCAAGAGACCCAGTACTTC
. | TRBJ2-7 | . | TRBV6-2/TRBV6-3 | CASSSLAFEQYF | TGTGCCAGCAGTTCCCTAGCCTTCGAGCAGTACTTC
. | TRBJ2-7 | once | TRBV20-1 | CSARAFGPGPQTGEQYF | TGCAGTGCTAGAGCTTTTGGACCCGGCCCCCAAACCGGCGAGCAGTACTTC
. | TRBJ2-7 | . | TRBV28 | CASSAPSKSEQYF | TGTGCCAGCAGTGCTCCTAGCAAAAGCGAGCAGTACTTC
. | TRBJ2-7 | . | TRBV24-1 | CATSDPGPGGEQYF | TGTGCCACCAGTGATCCGGGACCCGGGGGCGAGCAGTACTTC
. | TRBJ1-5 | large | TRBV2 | CASSERGPGQPQHF | TGTGCCAGCAGTGAACGAGGGCCAGGTCAGCCCCAGCATTTT
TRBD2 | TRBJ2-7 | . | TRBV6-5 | CASSYGGTGGSYEQYF | TGTGCCAGCAGTTACGGGGGGACGGGGGGCTCCTACGAGCAGTACTTC
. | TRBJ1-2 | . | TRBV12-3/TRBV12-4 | CASSFAGPYGYTF | TGTGCCAGCAGTTTCGCCGGACCCTATGGCTACACCTTC
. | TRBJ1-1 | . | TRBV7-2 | CASTPVLGRSTEAFF | TGTGCCAGCACGCCGGTCTTGGGAAGGAGCACTGAAGCTTTCTTT
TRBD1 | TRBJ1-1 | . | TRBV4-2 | CASSHSDRDDTEAFF | TGTGCCAGCAGTCATTCGGACAGGGACGACACTGAAGCTTTCTTT
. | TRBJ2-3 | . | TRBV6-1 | CASSEVGTSSDTQYF | TGTGCCAGCAGTGAAGTTGGGACATCGAGCGATACGCAGTATTTT
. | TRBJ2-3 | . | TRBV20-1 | CSASVPGVSDTQYF | TGCAGTGCTTCTGTCCCCGGGGTGTCAGATACGCAGTATTTT
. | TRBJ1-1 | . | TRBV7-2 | CASSLEGRNTEAFF | TGTGCCAGCAGCTTAGAGGGCCGGAACACTGAAGCTTTCTTT
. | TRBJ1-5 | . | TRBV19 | CASSIVLGQPQHF | TGTGCCAGTAGTATAGTTCTCGGTCAGCCCCAGCATTTT
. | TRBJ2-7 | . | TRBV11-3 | CASSLDRADFYEQYF | TGTGCCAGCAGCTTAGATCGGGCAGATTTCTACGAGCAGTACTTC
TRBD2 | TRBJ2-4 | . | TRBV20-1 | CSARPPGGAAKNIQYF | TGCAGTGCTAGACCACCGGGGGGGGCTGCCAAAAACATTCAGTACTTC
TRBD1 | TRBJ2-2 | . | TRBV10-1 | CASSLTGGRDTGELFF | TGCGCCAGCAGCCTGACAGGGGGCCGGGACACCGGGGAGCTGTTTTTT
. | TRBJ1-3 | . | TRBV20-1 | CSARALPDGTPSGNTTYF | TGCAGTGCTAGAGCCCTACCCGACGGAACTCCCTCTGGAAACACCACATATTTT
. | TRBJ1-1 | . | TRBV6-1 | CASSRALFPSNTEAFF | TGTGCCAGCAGCAGGGCTCTGTTCCCTTCGAACACTGAAGCTTTCTTT
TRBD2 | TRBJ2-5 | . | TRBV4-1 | CASSTTGGYQETQYF | TGCGCCAGCAGCACCACGGGGGGATACCAAGAGACCCAGTACTTC
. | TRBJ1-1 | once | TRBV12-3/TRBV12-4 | CASSLVPPNTEAFF | TGTGCCAGCAGTTTAGTACCTCCGAACACTGAAGCTTTCTTT
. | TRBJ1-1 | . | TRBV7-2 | CASSFEEGTEAFF | TGTGCCAGCAGCTTCGAGGAAGGCACTGAAGCTTTCTTT
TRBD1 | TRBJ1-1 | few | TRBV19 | CASRAGRGRTEAFF | TGTGCCAGTAGAGCGGGGAGGGGGCGAACTGAAGCTTTCTTT
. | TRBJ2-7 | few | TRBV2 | CASSEFRVDYEQYF | TGTGCCAGCAGTGAGTTCAGGGTAGACTACGAGCAGTACTTC
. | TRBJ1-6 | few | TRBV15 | CATSRDASYNSPLHF | TGTGCCACCAGCAGAGATGCTAGCTATAATTCACCCCTCCACTTT
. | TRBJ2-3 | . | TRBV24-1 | CATSDGLDTQYF | TGTGCCACCAGTGACGGATTAGATACGCAGTATTTT
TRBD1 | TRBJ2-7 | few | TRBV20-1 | CSASTGTGTSYEQYF | TGCAGTGCTTCTACCGGGACAGGGACTTCCTACGAGCAGTACTTC
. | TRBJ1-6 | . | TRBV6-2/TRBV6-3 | CASSWAYNSPLHF | TGTGCCAGCAGTTGGGCCTATAATTCACCCCTCCACTTT
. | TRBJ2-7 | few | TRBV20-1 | CSATPGSYEQYF | TGCAGTGCTACCCCAGGGTCCTACGAGCAGTACTTC
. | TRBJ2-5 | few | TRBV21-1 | CASSKSGQIETQYF | TGTGCCAGCAGCAAATCAGGGCAGATAGAGACCCAGTACTTC
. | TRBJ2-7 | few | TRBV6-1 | CASSRYQDHYEQYF | TGTGCCAGCAGTCGATACCAGGACCACTACGAGCAGTACTTC